These T cell receptor beta chains were read from a single sample in a study of cytomegalovirus exposure and HLA in healthy donors. The method was immunoSEQ multiplex PCR; TCRdb's version includes in-frame clones alone and lacks a portion of them. Of over 150,000 clones listed, around 80% are singletons. Sequencing used PBMCs. Receptors originate from a male donor in good health and CMV-seronegative. CDR3s include the opening cysteine and the closing phenylalanine or tryptophan. The order of the fields is clone size, J gene, D gene, V gene, CDR3 DNA, CDR3 protein. D genes are given only for firm matches. Not every row has a clone size; where given, it reads once, few, many or a size class.

size: -; J: TRBJ1-1; D: -; V: TRBV9; DNA: TGTGCCAGCAGCCAAACGGGAAAGAACACTGAAGCTTTCTTT; CDR3: CASSQTGKNTEAFF
size: -; J: TRBJ2-5; D: -; V: TRBV29-1; DNA: TGCAGCGTTGAACCGCGGGGCATGCAAGAGACCCAGTACTTC; CDR3: CSVEPRGMQETQYF
size: few; J: TRBJ2-1; D: TRBD2; V: TRBV9; DNA: TGTGCCAGCAGCCCCGAGGTGGGACTAGCGGCCTACAATGAGCAGTTCTTC; CDR3: CASSPEVGLAAYNEQFF
size: once; J: TRBJ1-4; D: TRBD1; V: TRBV9; DNA: TGTGCCAGCAGCATCCGACAGGGGGCTGGTGAAAAACTGTTTTTT; CDR3: CASSIRQGAGEKLFF
size: once; J: TRBJ1-2; D: -; V: TRBV7-2; DNA: TGTGCCAGCAGCTTAGTAGGGAGGGGGGGCGTTGACTATGGCTACACCTTC; CDR3: CASSLVGRGGVDYGYTF
size: -; J: TRBJ2-7; D: TRBD1; V: TRBV27; DNA: TGTGCCAGCAGTTTATCTGGGACAGGGGCCTACGAGCAGTACTTC; CDR3: CASSLSGTGAYEQYF
size: few; J: TRBJ1-2; D: TRBD1; V: TRBV9; DNA: TGTGCCAGCAGCGTAGACCCCGTCGGGACAGGGGGTGGCTACACCTTC; CDR3: CASSVDPVGTGGGYTF
size: -; J: TRBJ2-7; D: TRBD2; V: TRBV4-1; DNA: TGCGCCAGCAGCCCCGGAAAAGGAGGGACTAGCGGGAGGGATCGATCCGACGAGCAGTACTTC; CDR3: CASSPGKGGTSGRDRSDEQYF
size: few; J: TRBJ1-1; D: -; V: TRBV10-3; DNA: TGTGCCATCAGTGATAGTGACACTGAAGCTTTCTTT; CDR3: CAISDSDTEAFF
size: -; J: TRBJ1-5; D: -; V: TRBV28; DNA: TGTGCCAGCAGTTTCGGCAGGAGCAATCAGCCCCAGCATTTT; CDR3: CASSFGRSNQPQHF
size: -; J: TRBJ2-1; D: TRBD2; V: TRBV28; DNA: TGTGCCAGCAGTCTCCCCGGGACTAGCGAATACAATGAGCAGTTCTTC; CDR3: CASSLPGTSEYNEQFF
size: -; J: TRBJ1-1; D: -; V: TRBV4-3; DNA: TGCGCCAGCAGCCAAGTCGTCGGGGTTGGGAGCACTGAAGCTTTCTTT; CDR3: CASSQVVGVGSTEAFF
size: -; J: TRBJ2-5; D: TRBD2; V: TRBV28; DNA: TGTGCCAGCAGTTTTAGCGGGGGAGAAGAGACCCAGTACTTC; CDR3: CASSFSGGEETQYF
size: -; J: TRBJ2-1; D: TRBD2; V: TRBV9; DNA: TGTGCCAGCAGCACCAGTCCGGGAGGGCCTCATGAGCAGTTCTTC; CDR3: CASSTSPGGPHEQFF
size: -; J: TRBJ1-1; D: TRBD1; V: TRBV5-1; DNA: TGCGCCAGCAGCAAGGGGGACAGGGGAAACACTGAAGCTTTCTTT; CDR3: CASSKGDRGNTEAFF
size: -; J: TRBJ2-7; D: TRBD2; V: TRBV27; DNA: TGTGCCAGCAGCCCCGGGACTAGCGGGAACGAGCAGTACTTC; CDR3: CASSPGTSGNEQYF
size: -; J: TRBJ1-5; D: -; V: TRBV11-2; DNA: TGTGCCAGCAGCTTAGATCGGGTGGGTAATCAGCCCCAGCATTTT; CDR3: CASSLDRVGNQPQHF
size: once; J: TRBJ2-7; D: TRBD2; V: TRBV7-2; DNA: TGTGCCAGCAGCACACGACTAGCGGGAGGGGACGAGCAGTACTTC; CDR3: CASSTRLAGGDEQYF
size: -; J: TRBJ2-3; D: TRBD1; V: TRBV27; DNA: TGTGCCAGCACCAACCGGGACAGGGGCACAGATACGCAGTATTTT; CDR3: CASTNRDRGTDTQYF
size: -; J: TRBJ1-4; D: -; V: TRBV2; DNA: TGTGCCAGCAGTGTTTTCTGGACTCCATCTAATGAAAAACTGTTTTTT; CDR3: CASSVFWTPSNEKLFF
size: -; J: TRBJ2-5; D: TRBD2; V: TRBV28; DNA: TGTGCCAGCAGTTTAGCCGGACTAGCGGGGGCGGACGGGACCCAGTACTTC; CDR3: CASSLAGLAGADGTQYF
size: -; J: TRBJ2-2; D: TRBD1; V: TRBV19; DNA: TGTGCCAGTAGGATTCCCGGGACAGGGACGATCGGGGAGCTGTTTTTT; CDR3: CASRIPGTGTIGELFF
size: -; J: TRBJ2-2; D: TRBD2; V: TRBV7-3; DNA: TGTGCCAGCAGCTTAATAGCGGGAGGGGGGAACACCGGGGAGCTGTTTTTT; CDR3: CASSLIAGGGNTGELFF
size: once; J: TRBJ2-7; D: -; V: TRBV30; DNA: TGTGCCTGGGGCCAGGCCTCCTACGAGCAGTACTTC; CDR3: CAWGQASYEQYF
size: -; J: TRBJ1-2; D: TRBD1; V: TRBV7-2; DNA: TGTGCCAGCAGCTTAGCAGGGGGCAACTATGGCTACACCTTC; CDR3: CASSLAGGNYGYTF
size: -; J: TRBJ2-1; D: TRBD2; V: TRBV7-3; DNA: TGTGCCAGCAGCTTAAGGCTAGCGGGAAACGAGCAGTTCTTC; CDR3: CASSLRLAGNEQFF
size: -; J: TRBJ1-4; D: TRBD1; V: TRBV4-2; DNA: TGTGCCAGCAGCCAAGATTCTGTCAGGGGGCGCGATGAAAAACTGTTTTTT; CDR3: CASSQDSVRGRDEKLFF
size: -; J: TRBJ1-1; D: TRBD1; V: TRBV9; DNA: TGTGCCAGCAGCGCACATGGACAGGGCGGCACTGAAGCTTTCTTT; CDR3: CASSAHGQGGTEAFF
size: -; J: TRBJ1-2; D: -; V: TRBV7-3; DNA: TGTGCCAGCAGCCCGACCGGGGGGGGCGGCTACACCTTC; CDR3: CASSPTGGGGYTF
size: few; J: TRBJ1-1; D: TRBD1; V: TRBV7-9; DNA: TGTGCCAGCAGCTTTCGGACAGGGGGCACTGAAGCTTTCTTT; CDR3: CASSFRTGGTEAFF
size: -; J: TRBJ2-2; D: -; V: TRBV5-4; DNA: TGTGCCAGCAGCCCCGGCGGAGGAACGAACACCGGGGAGCTGTTTTTT; CDR3: CASSPGGGTNTGELFF
size: -; J: TRBJ2-2; D: -; V: TRBV9; DNA: TGTGCCAGCAGCGCCCTAGGATCGAACACCGGGGAGCTGTTTTTT; CDR3: CASSALGSNTGELFF
size: -; J: TRBJ2-2; D: TRBD1; V: TRBV23-1; DNA: TGCGCCAGCAGTCAATCGAGCAGCAGGGGGCTAGCGAACACCGGGGAGCTGTTTTTT; CDR3: CASSQSSSRGLANTGELFF
size: -; J: TRBJ2-7; D: -; V: TRBV6-1; DNA: TGTGCCAGCAGTGTAACAGGACGGAGCTCCTACGAGCAGTACTTC; CDR3: CASSVTGRSSYEQYF
size: -; J: TRBJ1-2; D: -; V: TRBV5-1; DNA: TGCGCCAGCAGCTTGGCCACGGCAGGGCCATATGGCTACCCCTTC; CDR3: CASSLATAGPYGYPF
size: once; J: TRBJ1-2; D: TRBD1; V: TRBV7-3; DNA: TGTGCCAGCAGCACCACGACAGGGGGTGGCTACACCTTC; CDR3: CASSTTTGGGYTF
size: -; J: TRBJ2-7; D: -; V: TRBV27; DNA: TGTGCCAGCAGTTTAGGGCGGAGGGCCTACGAGCAGTACTTC; CDR3: CASSLGRRAYEQYF
size: -; J: TRBJ2-3; D: TRBD2; V: TRBV7-3; DNA: TGTGCCAGCAGCTCCCTAGGGGCTAGCGGGAGTCGGCAGTATTTT; CDR3: CASSSLGASGSRQYF
size: -; J: TRBJ2-7; D: -; V: TRBV11-2; DNA: -; CDR3: CASSSLVGYGTKYF